This is a list of T cell receptor beta chains from one sample in a study of blood T cell repertoires in COVID-19. Method: immunoSEQ multiplex PCR; TCRdb's copy keeps in-frame clones and lacks some. Counted here are 100,000 to 150,000 clones, more than 70% occurring once; the ten biggest clones make up about a tenth. Sequenced: peripheral blood. The receptors stem from a man between 45 and 60 years old with acute or convalescent COVID-19. Both conserved end residues are part of each CDR3. D genes are given only for firm matches. Some rows have no size entry. The others give once, few or many, or a class for an expanded clone.

J | size | V | D | DNA | CDR3
TRBJ1-6 | - | TRBV7-9 | - | TGTGCCAGCAGCTCAGATCCCTCACCCCTCCACTTT | CASSSDPSPLHF
TRBJ1-5 | - | TRBV2 | - | TGTGCCAGCCGCTCAGTAGGGGATCAGCCCCAGCATTTT | CASRSVGDQPQHF
TRBJ2-1 | - | TRBV28 | - | TGTGCCAGCAGTTCACCCCCCGGCGGGGGCACCTACAATGAGCAGTTCTTC | CASSSPPGGGTYNEQFF
TRBJ2-1 | - | TRBV5-1 | TRBD1 | TGCGCCAGCAGCGGGACAGGGCTTACTAATGAGCAGTTCTTC | CASSGTGLTNEQFF
TRBJ1-1 | once | TRBV5-1 | - | TGCGCCAGCAGCTTAGGGGTCGGTACTGAAGCTTTCTTT | CASSLGVGTEAFF
TRBJ1-1 | - | TRBV2 | - | TGTGCCAGCAGGACACAGGTGAACACTGAAGCTTTCTTT | CASRTQVNTEAFF
TRBJ2-5 | - | TRBV5-8 | - | TGTGCCAGCAGCGAGGCCAGGAGGGGCCCCCAAGAGACCCAGTACTTC | CASSEARRGPQETQYF
TRBJ2-1 | - | TRBV10-1 | - | TGCGCCAGCAGTGAGTGGGCCGCCAATGAGCAGTTCTTC | CASSEWAANEQFF
TRBJ1-5 | - | TRBV7-6 | - | TGTGCCAGCAGCTTGGCTTCAGGGGTGAATCAGCCCCAGCATTTT | CASSLASGVNQPQHF
TRBJ2-2 | - | TRBV20-1 | - | TGCAGTGCTAGTCCCGGAGGCGGGGAGCTGTTTTTT | CSASPGGGELFF
TRBJ1-6 | - | TRBV11-2 | - | TGTGCCAGCAGCTTAAAAATCCCACAGGGCTATAATTCACCCCTCCACTTT | CASSLKIPQGYNSPLHF
TRBJ1-1 | - | TRBV19 | - | TGTGCCAGTAAAGCGGGGGGCACTGAAGCTTTCTTT | CASKAGGTEAFF
TRBJ2-1 | - | TRBV19 | TRBD2 | TGTGCCAGTAGTATCCGGACTAGCGGGAGTGCTGAGCAGTTCTTC | CASSIRTSGSAEQFF
TRBJ1-2 | - | TRBV29-1 | - | TGCAGCGTTGTCGGAGGGAATTACTATGGCTACACCTTC | CSVVGGNYYGYTF
TRBJ1-6 | - | TRBV7-2 | - | TGTGCCAGCAGCTTGACCCCTTTTAGAGGGAAGGGTTCACCCCTCCACTTT | CASSLTPFRGKGSPLHF
TRBJ1-4 | - | TRBV3-1/TRBV3-2 | TRBD1 | TGTGCCAGCAGCCAAGGACAGGGTCAAGGTAATGAAAAACTGTTTTTT | CASSQGQGQGNEKLFF
TRBJ1-1 | - | TRBV19 | TRBD1 | TGTGCCAGTAGGGGGACAGCGAGAAACACTGAAGCTTTCTTT | CASRGTARNTEAFF
TRBJ1-1 | - | TRBV28 | TRBD1 | TGTGCCAGCAGTTTAGGGACAGGGTACACTGAAGCTTTCTTT | CASSLGTGYTEAFF
TRBJ2-2 | few | TRBV3-1/TRBV3-2 | - | TGTGCCAGCAGCCCCGGGTTCGGGGAGCTGTTTTTT | CASSPGFGELFF
TRBJ2-7 | once | TRBV5-1 | TRBD2 | TGCGCCAGCAGCTGGGGCGGGGGGAGGGACGAGCAGTACTTC | CASSWGGGRDEQYF
TRBJ2-7 | - | TRBV28 | - | TGTGCCAGCAGTTCCGAAAGCGAGCGGTACTTC | CASSSESERYF
TRBJ1-4 | - | TRBV29-1 | TRBD1 | TGCAGCGTTGGGACAGGGGGCGATCATGAAAAACTGTTTTTT | CSVGTGGDHEKLFF